Included here is one T cell receptor beta chain sequence, with context. Its specificity is unknown. TCR beta libraries were built with iRepertoire HTBI primers and Arm-PCR of CDR3 regions. TCRdb redid the calling of the multiplex PCR reads with MiXCR, one entry per CDR3 protein. The sample gives hundreds of thousands of distinct CDR3 sequences, around a sixth of which show up once; 22% is in the top ten. This record belongs to a study of regulatory T cells in long-lasting Graves disease. Study details: Graves' cases, newly diagnosed, had used antithyroid drugs under 3 months. Whole-study findings and limits: There were preferences for TRBV28, TRBJ1-2 and TRBJ2-5 in persistent disease. Accuracy was perhaps lowered by the small sample size.

Time point meaning: newly diagnosed GD, antithyroid drugs for less than 3 months. PBMCs provided the RNA from which the TCR library was made. Graves' disease diagnoses followed American Thyroid Association guidelines. From germline, CDR1 is LNHDA and CDR2 SQIVND (reference sequence). The ends were cut back, 8 bases at V and 3 bases at J, with 10 bases in the middle. This CDR3 is 12 amino acids long. The sequence was obtained from a female donor with Graves disease. The chain has TRBV19 and TRBJ1-1, with D uncertain. The specimen was peripheral blood mononuclear cells (PBMCs), collected at new diagnosis, from a patient treated with antithyroid drugs. The CDR3 here is CASLGSHTEAFF. The CDR3 region has the DNA TGTGCCAGTCTTGGGTCTCACACTGAAGCTTTCTTT.